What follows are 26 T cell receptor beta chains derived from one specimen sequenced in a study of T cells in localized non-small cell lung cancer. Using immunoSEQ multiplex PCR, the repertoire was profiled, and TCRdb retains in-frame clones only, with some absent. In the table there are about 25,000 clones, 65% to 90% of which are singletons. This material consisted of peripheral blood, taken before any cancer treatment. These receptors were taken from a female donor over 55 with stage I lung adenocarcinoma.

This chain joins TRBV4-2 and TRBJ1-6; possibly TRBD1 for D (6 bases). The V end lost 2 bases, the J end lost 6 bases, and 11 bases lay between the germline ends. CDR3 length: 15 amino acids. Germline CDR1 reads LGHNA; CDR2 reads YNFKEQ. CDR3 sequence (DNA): TGTGCCAGCAGCCAATTCCGGGACATTAATTCACCCCTCCACTTT. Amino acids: CASSQFRDINSPLHF.

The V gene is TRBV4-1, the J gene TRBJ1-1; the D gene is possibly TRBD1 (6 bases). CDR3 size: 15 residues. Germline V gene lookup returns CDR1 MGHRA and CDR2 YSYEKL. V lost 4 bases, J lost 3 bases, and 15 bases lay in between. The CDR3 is CASSRIRTGYTEAFF. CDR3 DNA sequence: TGCGCCAGCAGCCGGATCCGCACAGGGTACACTGAAGCTTTCTTT.

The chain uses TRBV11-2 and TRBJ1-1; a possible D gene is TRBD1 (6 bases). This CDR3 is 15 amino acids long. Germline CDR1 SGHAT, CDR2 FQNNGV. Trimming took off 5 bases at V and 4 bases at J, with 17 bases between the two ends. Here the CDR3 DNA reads TGTGCCAGCAGCACGTACAGGGTGGGGGGCACTGAAGCTTTCTTT. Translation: CASSTYRVGGTEAFF. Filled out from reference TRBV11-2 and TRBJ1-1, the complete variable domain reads EAGVAQSPRYKIIEKRQSVAFWCNPISGHATLYWYQQILGQGPKLLIQFQNNGVVDDSQLPKDRFSAERLKGVDSTLKIQPAKLEDSAVYLCASSTYRVGGTEAFFGQGTRLTVV.

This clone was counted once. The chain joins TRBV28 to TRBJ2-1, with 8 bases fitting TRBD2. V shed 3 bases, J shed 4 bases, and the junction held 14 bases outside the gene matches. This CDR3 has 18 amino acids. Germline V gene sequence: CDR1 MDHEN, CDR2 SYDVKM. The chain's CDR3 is CASSLGPSERGRYNEQFF. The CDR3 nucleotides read TGTGCCAGCAGTTTGGGCCCATCAGAGCGGGGGAGATACAATGAGCAGTTCTTC.

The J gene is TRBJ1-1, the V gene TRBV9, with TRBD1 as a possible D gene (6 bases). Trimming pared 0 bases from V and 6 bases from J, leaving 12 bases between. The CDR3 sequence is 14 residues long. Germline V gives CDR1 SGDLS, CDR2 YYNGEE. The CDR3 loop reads CASSVVPEGAEAFF. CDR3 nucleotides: TGTGCCAGCAGCGTAGTCCCCGAGGGGGCTGAAGCTTTCTTT.

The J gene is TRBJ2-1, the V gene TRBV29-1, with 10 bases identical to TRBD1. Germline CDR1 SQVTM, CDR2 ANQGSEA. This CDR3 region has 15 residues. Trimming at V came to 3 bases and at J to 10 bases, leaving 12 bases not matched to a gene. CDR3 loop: CSVDWDRGLLGEQFF. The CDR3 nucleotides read TGCAGCGTTGATTGGGACAGGGGCCTATTGGGGGAGCAGTTCTTC.

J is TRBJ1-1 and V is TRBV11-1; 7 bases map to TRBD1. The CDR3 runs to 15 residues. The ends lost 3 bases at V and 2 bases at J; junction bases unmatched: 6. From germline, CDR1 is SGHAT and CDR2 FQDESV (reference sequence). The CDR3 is CASSFRGRRNTEAFF. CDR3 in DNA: TGTGCCAGCAGCTTTAGGGGGCGAAGAAACACTGAAGCTTTCTTT. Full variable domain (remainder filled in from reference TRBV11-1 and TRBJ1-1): EAEVAQSPRYKITEKSQAVAFWCDPISGHATLYWYRQILGQGPELLVQFQDESVVDDSQLPKDRFSAERLKGVDSTLKIQPAELGDSAMYLCASSFRGRRNTEAFFGQGTRLTVV.

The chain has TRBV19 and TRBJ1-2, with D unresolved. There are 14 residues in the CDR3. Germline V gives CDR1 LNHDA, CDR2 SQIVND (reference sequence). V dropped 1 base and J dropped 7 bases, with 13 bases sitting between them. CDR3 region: CASSIATAGGGYTF. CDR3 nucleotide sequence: TGTGCCAGTAGTATAGCCACCGCAGGCGGTGGCTACACCTTC. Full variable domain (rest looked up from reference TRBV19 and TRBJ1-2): DGGITQSPKYLFRKEGQNVTLSCEQNLNHDAMYWYRQDPGQGLRLIYYSQIVNDFQKGDIAEGYSVSREKKESFPLTVTSAQKNPTAFYLCASSIATAGGGYTFGSGTRLTVV.

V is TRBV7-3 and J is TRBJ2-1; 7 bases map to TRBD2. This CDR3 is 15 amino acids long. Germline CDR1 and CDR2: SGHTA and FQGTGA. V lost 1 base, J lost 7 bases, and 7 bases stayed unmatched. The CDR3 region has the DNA TGTGCCAGCAGCTTAATATCGAGCGGGGAGAATGAGCAGTTCTTC. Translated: CASSLISSGENEQFF.

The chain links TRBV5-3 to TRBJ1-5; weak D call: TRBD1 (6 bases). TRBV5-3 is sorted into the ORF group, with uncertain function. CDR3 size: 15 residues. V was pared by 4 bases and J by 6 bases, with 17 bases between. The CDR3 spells CARSGTGCSIQPQHF. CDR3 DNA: TGTGCCAGAAGCGGTACAGGGTGCTCAATTCAGCCCCAGCATTTT.

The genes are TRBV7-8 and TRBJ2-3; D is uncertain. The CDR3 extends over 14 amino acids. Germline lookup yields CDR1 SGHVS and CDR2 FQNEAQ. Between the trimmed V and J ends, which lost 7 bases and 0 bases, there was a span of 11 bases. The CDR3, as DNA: TGTGCCAGCATCCAATATCCTAGCACAGATACGCAGTATTTT. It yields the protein CASIQYPSTDTQYF.

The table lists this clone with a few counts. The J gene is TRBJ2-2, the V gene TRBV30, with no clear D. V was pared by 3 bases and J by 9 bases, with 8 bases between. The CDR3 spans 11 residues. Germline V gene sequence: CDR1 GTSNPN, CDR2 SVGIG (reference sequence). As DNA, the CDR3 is TGTGCCTGGAGCCCGACCCGGGAGCTGTTTTTT. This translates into CAWSPTRELFF.

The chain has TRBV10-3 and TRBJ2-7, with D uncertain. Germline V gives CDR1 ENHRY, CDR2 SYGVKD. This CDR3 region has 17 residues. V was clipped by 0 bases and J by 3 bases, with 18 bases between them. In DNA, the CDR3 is TGTGCCATCAGTGAGTCGGTGAGCCAATCCTACGACTACGAGCAGTACTTC. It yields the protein CAISESVSQSYDYEQYF.

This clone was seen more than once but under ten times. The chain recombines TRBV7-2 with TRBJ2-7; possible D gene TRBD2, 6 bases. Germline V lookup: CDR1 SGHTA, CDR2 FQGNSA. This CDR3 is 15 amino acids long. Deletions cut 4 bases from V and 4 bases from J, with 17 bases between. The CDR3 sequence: CASSSPDSGVYEQYF. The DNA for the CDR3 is TGTGCCAGCAGCTCGCCGGACTCGGGAGTTTACGAGCAGTACTTC.

The CDR3 reads CASRWRRTSDKNIQYF. CDR3 nucleotide sequence: TGTGCCAGCAGGTGGCGGCGCACATCTGACAAAAACATTCAGTACTTC. The chain has TRBV2 and TRBJ2-4; no definite D call. Deletions cut 6 bases from V and 3 bases from J, with 18 bases between. CDR3 size: 16 residues. The germline CDR1 and CDR2 sequences are SNHLY and FYNNEI.

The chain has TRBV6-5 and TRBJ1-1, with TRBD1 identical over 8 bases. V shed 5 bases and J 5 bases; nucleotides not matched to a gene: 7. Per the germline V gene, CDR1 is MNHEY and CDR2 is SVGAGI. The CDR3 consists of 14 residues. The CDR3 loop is CASSTEQGGTEAFF. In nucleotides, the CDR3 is TGTGCCAGCAGTACCGAACAGGGGGGGACTGAAGCTTTCTTT.

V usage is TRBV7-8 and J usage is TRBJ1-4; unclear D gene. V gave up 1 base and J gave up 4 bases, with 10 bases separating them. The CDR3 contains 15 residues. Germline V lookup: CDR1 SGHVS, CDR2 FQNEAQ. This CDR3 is CASSLDGNSNEKLFF. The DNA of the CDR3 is TGTGCCAGCAGCTTAGATGGAAACAGTAATGAAAAACTGTTTTTT.

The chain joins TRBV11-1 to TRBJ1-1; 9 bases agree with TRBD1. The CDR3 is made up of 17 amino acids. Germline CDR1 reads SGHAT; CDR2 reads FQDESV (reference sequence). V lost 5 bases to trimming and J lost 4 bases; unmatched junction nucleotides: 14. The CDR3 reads CASSLQVTGGSGTEAFF. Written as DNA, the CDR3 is TGTGCCAGCAGCCTCCAGGTGACAGGGGGATCGGGCACTGAAGCTTTCTTT.

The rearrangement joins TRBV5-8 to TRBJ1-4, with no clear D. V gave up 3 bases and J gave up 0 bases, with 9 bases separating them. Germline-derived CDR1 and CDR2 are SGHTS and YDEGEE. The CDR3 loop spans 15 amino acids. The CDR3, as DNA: TGTGCCAGCAGCTCTCAGGTTGCAACTAATGAAAAACTGTTTTTT. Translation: CASSSQVATNEKLFF. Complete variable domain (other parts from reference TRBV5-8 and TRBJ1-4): EAGVTQSPTHLIKTRGQQATLRCSPISGHTSVYWYQQALGLGLQFLLWYDEGEERNRGNFPPRFSGRQFPNYSSELNVNALELEDSALYLCASSSQVATNEKLFFGSGTQLSVL.

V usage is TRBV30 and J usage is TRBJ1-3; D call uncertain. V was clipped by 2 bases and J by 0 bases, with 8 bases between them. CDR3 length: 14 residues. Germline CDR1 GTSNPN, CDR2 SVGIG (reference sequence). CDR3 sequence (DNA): TGTGCCTGGAGTATTCAAGGCTCTGGAAACACCATATATTTT. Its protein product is CAWSIQGSGNTIYF.

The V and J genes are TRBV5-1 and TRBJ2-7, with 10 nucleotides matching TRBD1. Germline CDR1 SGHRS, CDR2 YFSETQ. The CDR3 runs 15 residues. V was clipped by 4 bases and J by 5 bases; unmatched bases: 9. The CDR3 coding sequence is TGCGCCAGCAGCCCCGGGACAGGGGTCTTCCACGAGCAGTACTTC. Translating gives CASSPGTGVFHEQYF. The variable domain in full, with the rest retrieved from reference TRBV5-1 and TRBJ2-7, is KAGVTQTPRYLIKTRGQQVTLSCSPISGHRSVSWYQQTPGQGLQFLFEYFSETQRNKGNFPGRFSGRQFSNSRSEMNVSTLELGDSALYLCASSPGTGVFHEQYFGPGTRLTVT.

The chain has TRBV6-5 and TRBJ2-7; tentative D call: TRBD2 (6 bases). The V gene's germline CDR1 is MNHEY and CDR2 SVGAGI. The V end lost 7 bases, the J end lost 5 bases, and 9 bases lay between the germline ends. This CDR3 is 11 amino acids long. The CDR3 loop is CASTGDHEQYF. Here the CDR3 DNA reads TGTGCCAGCACGGGGGACCACGAGCAGTACTTC.

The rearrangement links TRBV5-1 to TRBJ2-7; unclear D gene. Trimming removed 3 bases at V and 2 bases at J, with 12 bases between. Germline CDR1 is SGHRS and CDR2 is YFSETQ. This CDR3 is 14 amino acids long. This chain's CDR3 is CASSSTHITYEQYF. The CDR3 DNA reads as TGCGCCAGCAGCTCCACACATATAACCTACGAGCAGTACTTC.

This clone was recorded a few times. CDR3 amino acids: CASNPGSSYNSPLHF. CDR3 coding DNA: TGTGCCAGCAACCCAGGGAGCTCCTATAATTCACCCCTCCACTTT. The chain has TRBV21-1 and TRBJ1-6. TRBV21-1 is designated a pseudogene. The CDR3 covers 15 residues.

The DNA for the CDR3 is TGTGCCAGCAGCTCGGGACCGGGGGCTGGAAACACCATATATTTT. Its translation is CASSSGPGAGNTIYF. The rearrangement joins TRBV7-2 to TRBJ1-3; D might be TRBD1 (5 bases). Trimming removed 4 bases from V and 2 bases from J, with 12 bases in between. The CDR3 covers 15 residues. The germline V gene has CDR1 SGHTA and CDR2 FQGNSA.

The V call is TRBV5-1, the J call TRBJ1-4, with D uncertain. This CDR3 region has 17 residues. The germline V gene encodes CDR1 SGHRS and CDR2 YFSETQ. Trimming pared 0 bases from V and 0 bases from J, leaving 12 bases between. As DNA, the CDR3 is TGCGCCAGCAGCTTGGAGGGCAGGACCTCAACTAATGAAAAACTGTTTTTT. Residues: CASSLEGRTSTNEKLFF.